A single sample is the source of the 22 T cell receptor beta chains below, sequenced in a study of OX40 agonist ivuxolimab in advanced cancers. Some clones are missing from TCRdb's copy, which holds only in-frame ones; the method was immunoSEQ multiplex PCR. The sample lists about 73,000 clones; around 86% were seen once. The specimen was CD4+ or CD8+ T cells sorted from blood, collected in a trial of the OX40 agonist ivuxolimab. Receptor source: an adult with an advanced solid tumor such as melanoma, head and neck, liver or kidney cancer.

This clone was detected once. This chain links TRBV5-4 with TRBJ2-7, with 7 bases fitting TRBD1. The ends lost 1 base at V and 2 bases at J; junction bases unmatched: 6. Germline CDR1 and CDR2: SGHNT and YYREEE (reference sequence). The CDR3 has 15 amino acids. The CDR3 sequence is CASSLLAQGAYEQYF. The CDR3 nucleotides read TGTGCCAGCAGCTTGCTAGCTCAGGGGGCCTACGAGCAGTACTTC.

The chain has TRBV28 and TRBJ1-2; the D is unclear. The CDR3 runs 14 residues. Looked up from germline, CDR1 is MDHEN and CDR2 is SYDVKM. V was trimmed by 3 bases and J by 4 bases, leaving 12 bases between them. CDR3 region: CASSFRNVAYGYTF. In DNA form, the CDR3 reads TGTGCCAGCAGTTTCCGTAACGTCGCCTATGGCTACACCTTC.

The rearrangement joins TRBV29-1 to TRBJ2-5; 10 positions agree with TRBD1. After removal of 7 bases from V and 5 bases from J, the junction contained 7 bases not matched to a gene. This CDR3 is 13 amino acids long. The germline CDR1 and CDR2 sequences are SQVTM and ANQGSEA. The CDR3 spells CSAPGQGGETQYF. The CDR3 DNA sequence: TGCAGCGCCCCTGGACAGGGGGGGGAGACCCAGTACTTC.

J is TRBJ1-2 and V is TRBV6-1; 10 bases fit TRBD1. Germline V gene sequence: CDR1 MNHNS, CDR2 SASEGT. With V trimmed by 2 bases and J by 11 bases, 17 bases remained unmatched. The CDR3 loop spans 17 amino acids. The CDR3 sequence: CASSESRTGGPLLRYTF. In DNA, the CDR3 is TGTGCCAGCAGTGAAAGCCGGACAGGGGGGCCCCTACTGAGGTACACCTTC.

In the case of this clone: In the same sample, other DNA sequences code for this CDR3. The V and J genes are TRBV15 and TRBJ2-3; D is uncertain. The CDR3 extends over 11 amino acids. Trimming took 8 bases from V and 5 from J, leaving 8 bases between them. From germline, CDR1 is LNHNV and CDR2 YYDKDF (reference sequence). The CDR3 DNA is TGTGCCACCGGGATGAGAGATACGCAGTATTTT. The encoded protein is CATGMRDTQYF.

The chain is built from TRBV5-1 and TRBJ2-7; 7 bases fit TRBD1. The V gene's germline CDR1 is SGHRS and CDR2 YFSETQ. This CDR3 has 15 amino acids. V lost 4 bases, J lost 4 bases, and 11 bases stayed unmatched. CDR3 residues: CASSVQGNFAYEQYF. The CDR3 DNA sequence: TGCGCCAGCAGCGTACAGGGGAATTTTGCTTACGAGCAGTACTTC.

The CDR3 loop reads CASSALLAGGLYEQYF. As DNA, the CDR3 is TGCGCCAGCAGCGCACTCCTAGCGGGAGGTCTCTACGAGCAGTACTTC. This chain links TRBV4-1 with TRBJ2-5; 11 bases align to TRBD2. The end of the DNA fits TRBJ2-7 better, so the J call may be wrong. The length of the CDR3 is 16 residues. CDR1 is MGHRA, CDR2 YSYEKL, per germline.

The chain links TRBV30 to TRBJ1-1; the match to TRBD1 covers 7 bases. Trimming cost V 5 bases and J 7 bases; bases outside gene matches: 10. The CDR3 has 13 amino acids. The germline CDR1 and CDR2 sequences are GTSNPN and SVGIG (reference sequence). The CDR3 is CAWVVTGAYEAFF. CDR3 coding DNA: TGTGCCTGGGTGGTAACAGGGGCGTATGAAGCTTTCTTT.

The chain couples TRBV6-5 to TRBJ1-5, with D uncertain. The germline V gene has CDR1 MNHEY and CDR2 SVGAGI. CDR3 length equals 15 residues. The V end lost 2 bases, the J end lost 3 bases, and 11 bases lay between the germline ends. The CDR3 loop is CASSYNPGHNQPQHF. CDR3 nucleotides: TGTGCCAGCAGTTACAACCCCGGCCACAATCAGCCCCAGCATTTT.

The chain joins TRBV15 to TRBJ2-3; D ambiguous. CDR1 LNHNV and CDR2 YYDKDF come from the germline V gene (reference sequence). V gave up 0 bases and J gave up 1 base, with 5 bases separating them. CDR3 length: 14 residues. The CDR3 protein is CATSRDGGTDTQYF. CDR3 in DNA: TGTGCCACCAGCAGAGATGGAGGCACAGATACGCAGTATTTT.

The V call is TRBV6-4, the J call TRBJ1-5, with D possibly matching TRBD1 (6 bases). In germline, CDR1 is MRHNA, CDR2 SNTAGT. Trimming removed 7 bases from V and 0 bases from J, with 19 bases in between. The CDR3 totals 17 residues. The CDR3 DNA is TGTGCCAGCACCGTAACAGGGCTCCGTTATAGCAATCAGCCCCAGCATTTT. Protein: CASTVTGLRYSNQPQHF.

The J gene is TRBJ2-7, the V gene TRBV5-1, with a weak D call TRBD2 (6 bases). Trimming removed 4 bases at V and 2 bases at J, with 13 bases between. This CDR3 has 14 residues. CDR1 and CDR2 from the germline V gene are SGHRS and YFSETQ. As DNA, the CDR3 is TGCGCCAGCAGCGGGGGACTCCTTCCCTACGAGCAGTACTTC. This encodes CASSGGLLPYEQYF. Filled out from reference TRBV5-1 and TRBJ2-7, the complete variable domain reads KAGVTQTPRYLIKTRGQQVTLSCSPISGHRSVSWYQQTPGQGLQFLFEYFSETQRNKGNFPGRFSGRQFSNSRSEMNVSTLELGDSALYLCASSGGLLPYEQYFGPGTRLTVT.

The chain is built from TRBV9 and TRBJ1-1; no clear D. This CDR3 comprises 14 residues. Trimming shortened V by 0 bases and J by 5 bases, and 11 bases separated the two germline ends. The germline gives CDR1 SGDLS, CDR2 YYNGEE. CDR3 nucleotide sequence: TGTGCCAGCAGCGTAGCTAGGGATCGGACTGAAGCTTTCTTT. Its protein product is CASSVARDRTEAFF.

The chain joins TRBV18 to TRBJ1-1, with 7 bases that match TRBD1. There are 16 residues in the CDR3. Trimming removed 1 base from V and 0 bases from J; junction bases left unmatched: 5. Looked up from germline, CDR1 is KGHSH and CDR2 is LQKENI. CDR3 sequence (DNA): TGTGCCAGCTCACCACTTCCTCAGGGGGTGAACACTGAAGCTTTCTTT. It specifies CASSPLPQGVNTEAFF. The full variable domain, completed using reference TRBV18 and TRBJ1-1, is NAGVMQNPRHLVRRRGQEARLRCSPMKGHSHVYWYRQLPEEGLKFMVYLQKENIIDESGMPKERFSAEFPKEGPSILRIQQVVRGDSAAYFCASSPLPQGVNTEAFFGQGTRLTVV.

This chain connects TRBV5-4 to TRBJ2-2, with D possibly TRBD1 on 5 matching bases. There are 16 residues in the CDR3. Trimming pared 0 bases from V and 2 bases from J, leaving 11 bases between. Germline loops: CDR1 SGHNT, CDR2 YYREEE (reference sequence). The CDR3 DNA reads TGTGCCAGCAGCTTGGGACAGACCCTTAACACCGGGGAGCTGTTTTTT. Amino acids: CASSLGQTLNTGELFF. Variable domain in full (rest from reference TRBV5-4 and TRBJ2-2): ETGVTQSPTHLIKTRGQQVTLRCSSQSGHNTVSWYQQALGQGPQFIFQYYREEENGRGNFPPRFSGLQFPNYSSELNVNALELDDSALYLCASSLGQTLNTGELFFGEGSRLTVL.

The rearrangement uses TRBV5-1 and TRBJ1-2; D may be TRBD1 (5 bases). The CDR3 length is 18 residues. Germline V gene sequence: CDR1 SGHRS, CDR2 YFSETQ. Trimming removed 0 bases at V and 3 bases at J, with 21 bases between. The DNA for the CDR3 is TGCGCCAGCAGCTTGGGCGGGACCGCAGACACAAGACACTATGGCTACACCTTC. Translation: CASSLGGTADTRHYGYTF.

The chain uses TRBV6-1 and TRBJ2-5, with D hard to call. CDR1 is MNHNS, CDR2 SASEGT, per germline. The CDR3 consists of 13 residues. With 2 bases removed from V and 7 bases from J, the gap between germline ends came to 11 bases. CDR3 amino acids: CASSERPTGTQYF. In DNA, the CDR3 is TGTGCCAGCAGTGAACGACCCACCGGGACCCAGTACTTC.

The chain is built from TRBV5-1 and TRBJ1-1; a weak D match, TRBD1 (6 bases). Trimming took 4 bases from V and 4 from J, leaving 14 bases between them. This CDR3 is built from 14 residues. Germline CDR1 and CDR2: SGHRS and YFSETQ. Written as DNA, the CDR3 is TGCGCCAGCAGCCCTGGGACACCCAGCACTGAAGCTTTCTTT. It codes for CASSPGTPSTEAFF. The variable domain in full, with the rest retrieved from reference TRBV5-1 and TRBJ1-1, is KAGVTQTPRYLIKTRGQQVTLSCSPISGHRSVSWYQQTPGQGLQFLFEYFSETQRNKGNFPGRFSGRQFSNSRSEMNVSTLELGDSALYLCASSPGTPSTEAFFGQGTRLTVV.

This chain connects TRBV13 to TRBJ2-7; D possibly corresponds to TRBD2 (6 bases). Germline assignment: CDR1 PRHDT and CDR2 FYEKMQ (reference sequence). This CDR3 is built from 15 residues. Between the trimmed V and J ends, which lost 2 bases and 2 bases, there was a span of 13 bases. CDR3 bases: TGTGCCAGCAGCTTACGGCAGGCGGGGCCCTACGAGCAGTACTTC. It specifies CASSLRQAGPYEQYF.

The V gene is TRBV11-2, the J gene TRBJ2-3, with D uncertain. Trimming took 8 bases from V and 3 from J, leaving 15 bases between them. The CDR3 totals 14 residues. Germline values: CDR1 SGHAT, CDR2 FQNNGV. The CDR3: CASQSLIQTDTQYF. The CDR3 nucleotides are TGTGCCAGCCAAAGCTTGATTCAAACAGATACGCAGTATTTT.

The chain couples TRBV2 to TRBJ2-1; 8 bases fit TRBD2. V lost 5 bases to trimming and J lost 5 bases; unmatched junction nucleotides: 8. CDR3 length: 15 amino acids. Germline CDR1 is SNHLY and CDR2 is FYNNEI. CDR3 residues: CASSPPGLGDNEQFF. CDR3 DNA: TGTGCCAGCAGTCCCCCGGGACTAGGGGACAATGAGCAGTTCTTC.

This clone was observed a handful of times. In nucleotides, the CDR3 is TGCGCCAGCAGCTTGGGAGGAGCTACTCAAGAGACCCAGTACTTC. Its translation is CASSLGGATQETQYF. The chain uses TRBV5-1 and TRBJ2-5; the D is unclear. The CDR3 covers 15 residues. V was cut by 0 bases and J by 2 bases, with 11 bases left in between. CDR1 and CDR2 (germline): SGHRS, YFSETQ.